This T cell receptor (beta chain) was captured by sequencing in a study of blood T cell repertoires in COVID-19. Clones were read by immunoSEQ multiplex PCR, and TCRdb kept only the in-frame ones, dropping some. The sample includes over 120,000 clones, about 87% seen only once; the top ten take over 0.85%. The germline V and J ends were trimmed by 0 bases and 3 bases, with 8 bases remaining between them. The CDR3 length is 14 residues. Germline loops: CDR1 SQVTM, CDR2 ANQGSEA. This receptor was obtained from a woman aged 45 to 65 with acute or convalescent COVID-19. The J gene is TRBJ1-4, the V gene TRBV29-1, with D unclear. Sequences were obtained from peripheral blood. This chain's CDR3 is CSVEERRPNEKLFF. The CDR3 region has the DNA TGCAGCGTTGAAGAGAGGAGGCCTAATGAAAAACTGTTTTTT.